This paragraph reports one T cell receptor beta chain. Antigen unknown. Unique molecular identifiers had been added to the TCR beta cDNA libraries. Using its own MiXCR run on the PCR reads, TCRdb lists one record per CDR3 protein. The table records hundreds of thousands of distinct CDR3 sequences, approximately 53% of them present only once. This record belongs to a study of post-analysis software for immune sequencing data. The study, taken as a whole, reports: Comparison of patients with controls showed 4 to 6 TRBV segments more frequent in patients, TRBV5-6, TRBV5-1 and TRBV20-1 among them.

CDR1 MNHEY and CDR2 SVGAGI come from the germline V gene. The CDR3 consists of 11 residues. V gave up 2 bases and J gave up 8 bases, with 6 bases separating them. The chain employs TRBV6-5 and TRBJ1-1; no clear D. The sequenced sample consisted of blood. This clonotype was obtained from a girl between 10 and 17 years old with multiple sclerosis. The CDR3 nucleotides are TGTGCCAGCAGTTACGGGCAAGAAGCTTTCTTT. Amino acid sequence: CASSYGQEAFF.